This is a list of T cell receptor beta chains from one sample in a study of T-cell reconstitution after alpha-beta-depleted transplantation in children. A single record per CDR3 protein comes from TCRdb applying MiXCR to the PCR reads. The sample has a few hundred thousand distinct CDR3 sequences; over 10% are singletons. The sample consisted of PBMCs, mostly from graft donor cells, taken 360 days after TCRalphabeta/CD19-depleted stem cell transplant. The origin of the receptors is a male patient between 5 and 17 years old who had a stem cell transplant for acute myeloid leukemia, so the T cells may come from the graft donor. CDR3s include the opening cysteine and the closing phenylalanine or tryptophan. D genes are given only for firm matches. Only part of the rows carry a size: once, few, many, or a class if the clone is expanded.

TRBD2	-	TRBV5-6	TRBJ2-7	TGTGCCAGCATGGGGACTAGCGACTCCTACGAGCAGTACTTC	CASMGTSDSYEQYF
TRBD2	-	TRBV19	TRBJ2-1	TGTGCCAGTAGTACCGGGGGGGTCGCGTACAATGAGCAGTTCTTC	CASSTGGVAYNEQFF
-	many	TRBV7-2	TRBJ2-1	TGTGCCAGCAACCAAGGCGGCGGCTCCTACAATGAGCAGTTCTTC	CASNQGGGSYNEQFF
TRBD2	-	TRBV19	TRBJ2-1	TGTGCCAGTAGTGCCGGACTAGCGGGAACCCTGAATGAGCAGTTCTTC	CASSAGLAGTLNEQFF
-	-	TRBV12-3/TRBV12-4	TRBJ1-1	TGTGCCAGCAGTCGGGACTCCAGGGGGAACACTGAAGCTTTCTTT	CASSRDSRGNTEAFF
-	few	TRBV7-8	TRBJ2-3	TGTGCCAGCAGCTTAGAAAGACCCCCGTTCCGTAGCACAGATACGCAGTATTTT	CASSLERPPFRSTDTQYF
TRBD2	many	TRBV5-6	TRBJ2-1	TGTGCCAGCAGCTTACCGGGACTAGACAATGAGCAGTTCTTC	CASSLPGLDNEQFF
-	-	TRBV2	TRBJ2-5	TGTGCCAGCCACCTATACACCACACCCCAAGAGACCCAGTACTTC	CASHLYTTPQETQYF
TRBD2	-	TRBV7-2	TRBJ2-7	TGTGCCAGCAGGCGGGGGATGGGGACGGGCTCCTACGAGCAGTACTTC	CASRRGMGTGSYEQYF
TRBD1	few	TRBV6-5	TRBJ1-1	TGTGCCAGCAGTAAGACAGGGGAAGCTTTCTTT	CASSKTGEAFF
TRBD2	few	TRBV4-2	TRBJ2-7	TGTGCCAGCAGCCAAGATCCTAGCGGGAACTACGAGCAGTACTTC	CASSQDPSGNYEQYF
-	-	TRBV5-1	TRBJ2-3	TGCGCCAGCAGCCCACGAACGGGATTAGGGTCCTCAGATACGCAGTATTTT	CASSPRTGLGSSDTQYF
-	-	TRBV5-1	TRBJ2-1	TGCGCCAGCAGCTTGGTGGAGGTACAGAGGAGCTCCTACAATGAGCAGTTCTTC	CASSLVEVQRSSYNEQFF
TRBD2	few	TRBV14	TRBJ2-7	TGTGCCAGCAGCCAAGTGGAGGATAGCGGGAGGTGGTACGAGCAGTACTTC	CASSQVEDSGRWYEQYF
-	many	TRBV25-1	TRBJ2-1	TGTGCCAGCAGTGAACCCGGGCCCACCGCTACATTCTTC	CASSEPGPTATFF
-	many	TRBV12-3/TRBV12-4	TRBJ2-1	TGTGCCAGCAGTCAATTCAATGAGCAGTTCTTC	CASSQFNEQFF
TRBD1	many	TRBV5-4	TRBJ2-1	TGTGCCAGCATAGGACAGGGGGTCGATGAGCAGTTCTTC	CASIGQGVDEQFF
TRBD1	many	TRBV12-5	TRBJ1-1	TGTGCTAGTGGTTTGGTTACAACAGGGGCCATCATGAACACTGAAGCTTTCTTT	CASGLVTTGAIMNTEAFF
-	few	TRBV28	TRBJ2-1	TGTGCCAGCAGTTTTTCGACGGATTCTAATGAGCAGTTCTTC	CASSFSTDSNEQFF
-	few	TRBV5-1	TRBJ1-3	TGCGCCAGCAGCCCCCGGGGGACGGAGGGCTCTGGAAACACCATATATTTT	CASSPRGTEGSGNTIYF
-	few	TRBV28	TRBJ2-4	TGTGCCAGCAGTTTTGGGGTCCAGGGGGGGGTAGACATTCAGTACTTC	CASSFGVQGGVDIQYF